A single T cell receptor (beta chain) is shown here with its context. Its antigen is undetermined. The germline V and J ends were trimmed by 7 bases and 8 bases, with 21 bases remaining between them. The length of the CDR3 is 15 residues. The germline CDR1 and CDR2 sequences are SGHAT and FQNNGV. The data are from a study of T cells after yellow fever vaccination. Study results and caveats: Only a minor proportion of clonotypes was detected across both CD4 and CD8 compartments. Compared with primary, the secondary response was weaker and peaked at day 5, not 15.

In TCRdb, the 5' RACE reads were re-called with MiXCR into one record per CDR3 protein. The sample records over 250,000 distinct CDR3 sequences, approximately 4% being singletons. The receptor's source is a young man who received the YFV17D yellow fever vaccine. This material consisted of PBMCs, taken 5 days after the yellow fever booster vaccination. The V gene is TRBV11-2, the J gene TRBJ2-1; D perhaps matches TRBD2 (5 bases). CDR3 nucleotides: TGTGCCAGCACCCGATATTACCCTAGCAGCGATGAGCAGTTCTTC. Translating it yields CASTRYYPSSDEQFF.